This T cell receptor (beta chain) was profiled in a study of follicular helper T cells after annual influenza vaccination. Study-wide points: Change in circulating plasmablasts correlated with ICOS+CD38+ cTfh clonality change.

Time point of the sample: 2014-2015 season, pre-vaccination. V lost 3 bases and J lost 2; bases outside the gene matches: 3. Germline CDR1 is SGDLS and CDR2 is YYNGEE. This CDR3 has 15 residues. Of note for this clone: Antigen unknown.

The method was immunoSEQ multiplex PCR; TCRdb's version includes in-frame clones alone and lacks a portion of them. The repertoire includes about 14,000 clones, roughly 81% of them detected once, and 0.25% to 0.35% sits in the top ten. The sample here was CXCR5- memory CD4+ T cells sorted from blood, taken on the day of influenza vaccination. The J gene is TRBJ1-5, the V gene TRBV9; 9 bases line up with TRBD1. This clonotype was obtained from an adult who received the influenza vaccine. DNA for the CDR3: TGTGCCAGCAGCGAACAGGGGGCTGGCAATCAGCCCCAGCATTTT. Amino acids: CASSEQGAGNQPQHF.